Below, 3 T cell receptor beta chains from the same sample are listed, as sequenced in a study of cytomegalovirus exposure and HLA in healthy donors. Researchers ran the PCR with 60 Vbeta and 13 Jbeta primers. Sequenced by immunoSEQ multiplex PCR; TCRdb stores in-frame clones only, minus some. The data hold 150,000 to 200,000 clones, with roughly 73% observed a single time. Input material: PBMCs. Source of these receptors: a middle-aged woman in good health and CMV-seropositive.

This sequence joins TRBV5-4 and TRBJ1-1; TRBD1 might be the D (6 bases). Germline V gene lookup returns CDR1 SGHNT and CDR2 YYREEE (reference sequence). V gave up 3 bases and J gave up 4 bases, with 13 bases separating them. The CDR3 consists of 14 residues. In nucleotides, the CDR3 is TGTGCCAGCAGCTCCTCTGGACAGAGCACTGAAGCTTTCTTT. Residues: CASSSSGQSTEAFF.

The V gene is TRBV28, the J gene TRBJ2-7; 7 nucleotides agree with TRBD1. The CDR3 is 13 residues long. Trimming at V came to 6 bases and at J to 3 bases, leaving 5 bases not matched to a gene. Germline V CDR1 and CDR2: MDHEN, SYDVKM. CDR3 sequence: CASRSGQNYEQYF. In DNA form, the CDR3 reads TGTGCCAGCAGGTCGGGACAGAACTACGAGCAGTACTTC.

This clone appeared a few times. The chain joins TRBV27 to TRBJ2-6, with D tentatively TRBD1 (5 bases). In germline, CDR1 is MNHEY, CDR2 SMNVEV (reference sequence). The V end was cut by 0 bases, the J end by 1 base, with 13 bases between. There are 18 residues in the CDR3. CDR3 sequence (DNA): TGTGCCAGCAGTTTATCGGGGCCGGGTTGGTCTGGGGCCAACGTCCTGACTTTC. Residues: CASSLSGPGWSGANVLTF.